The 7 T cell receptor beta chains below were found in one sample sequenced in a study of blood T cell repertoires in COVID-19. The protocol was immunoSEQ multiplex PCR, while the TCRdb copy is restricted to in-frame clones and leaves out a portion. The sample gives over 85,000 clones, around 86% of which show up once; around 5.3% is in the top ten. Source material: peripheral blood. Receptor source: an elderly woman with acute or convalescent COVID-19.

The CDR3 is CATRWRGPTNEKLFF. The CDR3 nucleotides read TGTGCCACCAGGTGGCGGGGTCCAACTAATGAAAAACTGTTTTTT. This chain uses TRBV27 with TRBJ1-4, with no clear D. CDR1 and CDR2 from the germline V gene are MNHEY and SMNVEV (reference sequence). V was pared by 10 bases and J by 0 bases, with 15 bases between. The CDR3 is 15 amino acids.

CDR3 residues: CASSQDSRDLGGYTF. In nucleotides, the CDR3 is TGTGCCAGCAGCCAAGACTCCAGGGATCTGGGTGGCTACACCTTC. V usage is TRBV14 and J usage is TRBJ1-2, with D possibly TRBD1 on 5 matching bases. The germline V and J ends were trimmed by 0 bases and 7 bases, with 15 bases remaining between them. CDR3 length: 15 residues. Germline loops: CDR1 SGHDN, CDR2 FVKESK.

CDR3 amino acids: CASSQEKGSSGSRNEQFF. DNA of the CDR3: TGTGCCAGCAGCCAAGAAAAAGGGTCTAGCGGGAGTAGGAATGAGCAGTTCTTC. The chain links TRBV3-1 (or the pseudogene TRBV3-2) to TRBJ2-1; TRBD2 matches at 10 bases. This CDR3 region has 18 residues. The junction had 12 bases not matched to a gene; V was cut back by 0 bases and J by 7 bases. CDR1 LGHDT and CDR2 YNNKEL come from the germline V gene (reference sequence).

The chain employs TRBV6-5 and TRBJ2-2, with D perhaps matching TRBD1 (5 bases). There are 14 residues in the CDR3. V was pared by 6 bases and J by 6 bases, with 14 bases between. From germline, CDR1 is MNHEY and CDR2 SVGAGI. In DNA, the CDR3 is TGTGCCAGCAGGATCCAGGGTTGGGCCGGGGAGCTGTTTTTT. Translated: CASRIQGWAGELFF.

The chain combines TRBV19 with TRBJ2-5, with D perhaps TRBD1 (5 bases). CDR3 length: 15 residues. Trimming cost V 3 bases and J 1 base, with 12 bases left between them. Germline CDR1 and CDR2: LNHDA and SQIVND (reference sequence). The CDR3 coding sequence is TGTGCCAGTAGTATTAGGAGACAGCGCCAAGAGACCCAGTACTTC. This gives the protein CASSIRRQRQETQYF.

CDR3 loop: CSVARAPGEGYTF. CDR3 sequence (DNA): TGCAGCGTTGCAAGGGCGCCGGGGGAAGGCTACACCTTC. J is TRBJ1-2 and V is TRBV29-1, with a tentative D call TRBD1 (5 bases). Germline V CDR1 and CDR2: SQVTM, ANQGSEA. The CDR3 has 13 amino acids. V shed 4 bases and J shed 8 bases, with 17 bases lying between them.

The chain combines TRBV11-2 with TRBJ2-1; 11 positions match TRBD2. V was pared by 4 bases and J by 9 bases, with 14 bases of the junction left unmatched. CDR3 size: 17 residues. Germline loops: CDR1 SGHAT, CDR2 FQNNGV. CDR3: CASSSTPLAGGFGEQFF. The CDR3 nucleotides read TGTGCCAGCAGCTCCACCCCGCTAGCGGGGGGATTCGGTGAGCAGTTCTTC.